These 20 T cell receptor beta chains were all obtained from the same sample, sequenced in a study of CD8 T cells in Susac syndrome. After extraction with the RNeasy kit, roughly 0.45 to 1 ug of the RNA was reverse transcribed using random hexamers. Via MiXCR, TCRdb re-called the immunoSEQ multiplex PCR reads, giving one row per CDR3 protein. The sample yields roughly 110,000 distinct CDR3 sequences, around nine tenths seen once. The specimen was CD4+ T cells from PBMCs. The receptor set was obtained from a human donor in good health.

The V call is TRBV5-1, the J call TRBJ1-5, with no clear D. There are 13 residues in the CDR3. Trimming took 1 base from V and 7 from J, leaving 9 bases between them. Germline loops: CDR1 SGHRS, CDR2 YFSETQ. CDR3 DNA: TGCGCCAGCAGCTTGCACCGAGGCCAGCCCCAGCATTTT. It is translated as CASSLHRGQPQHF.

J is TRBJ1-1 and V is TRBV10-3; D unclear. V gave up 3 bases and J gave up 6 bases, with 14 bases separating them. The CDR3 totals 14 residues. From germline, CDR1 is ENHRY and CDR2 SYGVKD. The CDR3 DNA sequence: TGTGCCATCAGTGACCCAGAGGGAGGACCTGAAGCTTTCTTT. It specifies CAISDPEGGPEAFF.

This chain links TRBV19 with TRBJ2-2; D call uncertain. This CDR3 contains 10 residues. Per the germline V gene, CDR1 is LNHDA and CDR2 is SQIVND (reference sequence). Between the trimmed V and J ends, which lost 10 bases and 6 bases, there was a span of 6 bases. CDR3 DNA: TGTGCCACCTCTGCCGGGGAGCTGTTTTTT. Amino acid sequence: CATSAGELFF.

The V gene is TRBV29-1, the J gene TRBJ2-2; D may be TRBD2 (5 bases). CDR1 and CDR2 (germline): SQVTM, ANQGSEA. Trimming cost V 8 bases and J 3 bases, with 10 bases left between them. The length of the CDR3 is 12 residues. CDR3 sequence reads: CSTNGDTGELFF. The CDR3 nucleotides are TGCAGCACCAACGGGGACACCGGGGAGCTGTTTTTT.

The chain employs TRBV12-3 or TRBV12-4 and TRBJ2-4; 11 bases line up with TRBD2. V lost 5 bases and J lost 0; bases outside the gene matches: 3. The CDR3 is made up of 16 amino acids. This CDR3 reads CASSPTSGVAKNIQYF. CDR3 nucleotides: TGTGCCAGCAGTCCGACTAGCGGGGTAGCCAAAAACATTCAGTACTTC.

The rearrangement links TRBV27 to TRBJ1-1; D may be TRBD1 (6 bases). V was shortened by 11 bases and J by 1 base, with 17 bases between the two germline ends. The CDR3 runs to 14 residues. Germline V gene data show CDR1 as MNHEY and CDR2 as SMNVEV (reference sequence). The CDR3 DNA reads as TGTGCCGCACACGAGGGGGGAGGGAACACTGAAGCTTTCTTT. Its protein product is CAAHEGGGNTEAFF.

The chain is built from TRBV4-3 and TRBJ2-2, with 12 bases matching TRBD2. V lost 4 bases to trimming and J lost 6 bases; unmatched junction nucleotides: 6. This CDR3 is 16 amino acids long. Germline-derived CDR1 and CDR2 are LGHNA and YSLEER. The CDR3 DNA reads TGCGCCAGCAGCCCATCTAGCGGGAGGGCCTCCGGGGAGCTGTTTTTT. Encoded protein: CASSPSSGRASGELFF.

This chain links TRBV12-3 or TRBV12-4 with TRBJ2-3; TRBD2 matches at 9 bases. The CDR3 sequence is 15 residues long. After removal of 4 bases from V and 1 base from J, the junction contained 3 bases not matched to a gene. The chain's CDR3 is CASSSTSGCTDTQYF. DNA for the CDR3: TGTGCCAGCAGTTCAACTAGCGGGTGCACAGATACGCAGTATTTT.

The chain employs TRBV23-1 and TRBJ2-1, with 9 bases matching TRBD2. TRBV23-1 is an ORF, with its function uncertain. With V trimmed by 8 bases and J by 8 bases, 7 bases remained unmatched. CDR3 size: 13 residues. For the CDR3, the DNA is TGCGCCAGCCGAGCGGGGGGCCTCGATGAGCAGTTCTTC. This sequence encodes CASRAGGLDEQFF.

The chain uses TRBV7-9 and TRBJ1-1; a weak D match, TRBD1 (5 bases). V lost 5 bases to trimming and J lost 4 bases, with 14 bases between them. This CDR3 is built from 14 residues. Germline CDR1 and CDR2: SEHNR and FQNEAQ (reference sequence). The chain's CDR3 is CASSPSLGTTEAFF. CDR3 DNA: TGTGCCAGCAGCCCTAGCCTGGGGACCACTGAAGCTTTCTTT. Complete variable domain (other parts from reference TRBV7-9 and TRBJ1-1): DTGVSQNPRHKITKRGQNVTFRCDPISEHNRLYWYRQTLGQGPEFLTYFQNEAQLEKSRLLSDRFSAERPKGSFSTLEIQRTEQGDSAMYLCASSPSLGTTEAFFGQGTRLTVV.

The genes are TRBV5-1 and TRBJ2-1; 8 positions match TRBD2. Germline values: CDR1 SGHRS, CDR2 YFSETQ. This CDR3 comprises 16 residues. V dropped 0 bases and J dropped 7; count of bases not matched to a gene: 9. The CDR3, as DNA: TGCGCCAGCAGCTTGGTGGTTAGCGGGGCAAAGAATGAGCAGTTCTTC. Protein product: CASSLVVSGAKNEQFF.

This clonotype was found once. V usage is TRBV3-1 and J usage is TRBJ2-2, with D perhaps matching TRBD1 (6 bases). Between the trimmed V and J ends, which lost 0 bases and 6 bases, there was a span of 14 bases. Germline V gene lookup returns CDR1 LGHDT and CDR2 YNNKEL (reference sequence). The CDR3 totals 16 residues. Here the CDR3 DNA reads TGTGCCAGCAGCCAAGATCCCTACAGGGTCGCCGGGGAGCTGTTTTTT. Its translation is CASSQDPYRVAGELFF.

This clonotype came up once. The chain has TRBV7-6 and TRBJ2-7; D may be TRBD1 (5 bases). Germline assignment: CDR1 SGHVS and CDR2 FNYEAQ. V lost 3 bases, J lost 2 bases, and 20 bases lay in between. The CDR3 is 17 residues long. This chain's CDR3 is CASSFGPAGIAAYEQYF. The DNA for the CDR3 is TGTGCCAGCAGCTTCGGCCCAGCAGGGATCGCCGCCTACGAGCAGTACTTC.

The V gene is TRBV5-5, the J gene TRBJ2-7; D is undetermined. V dropped 6 bases and J dropped 3 bases, with 16 bases sitting between them. This CDR3 contains 14 residues. Germline lookup yields CDR1 SGHKS and CDR2 YYEKEE (reference sequence). DNA for the CDR3: TGTGCCAGCACCCCCCTGGGGTGGTACTACGAGCAGTACTTC. Translated, it gives CASTPLGWYYEQYF.

The CDR3 DNA reads TGTGCCAGCAGATTATCTGGCGGGCAAGGCGACTCTGGAAACACCATATATTTT. As protein: CASRLSGGQGDSGNTIYF. The rearrangement joins TRBV7-9 to TRBJ1-3; unclear D gene. The CDR3 spans 18 residues. The V and J ends lost 6 bases and 0 bases respectively, with 21 bases between them. Germline V gene lookup returns CDR1 SEHNR and CDR2 FQNEAQ (reference sequence). Complete variable domain (other parts from reference TRBV7-9 and TRBJ1-3): DTGVSQNPRHKITKRGQNVTFRCDPISEHNRLYWYRQTLGQGPEFLTYFQNEAQLEKSRLLSDRFSAERPKGSFSTLEIQRTEQGDSAMYLCASRLSGGQGDSGNTIYFGEGSWLTVV.

This chain uses TRBV4-1 with TRBJ2-7; the match to TRBD2 covers 8 bases. Per germline, CDR1 MGHRA and CDR2 YSYEKL. J was trimmed by 1 base and V by 0 bases; bases with no gene match: 5. This CDR3 comprises 16 residues. The DNA for the CDR3 is TGCGCCAGCAGCCAAGAACCAGCGGGGGCGTCCTACGAGCAGTACTTC. It specifies CASSQEPAGASYEQYF.

The chain carries TRBV20-1 and TRBJ1-2; 7 bases are a match to TRBD1. The CDR3 loop spans 13 amino acids. In germline, CDR1 is DFQATT, CDR2 SNEGSKA (reference sequence). J lost 6 bases, V lost 5 bases, and 9 bases had no gene match. CDR3 in DNA: TGCAGTGCTCGGGACAGCACAAGCGATGGCTACACCTTC. This translates into CSARDSTSDGYTF.

The chain joins TRBV5-4 to TRBJ2-7, with D possibly being TRBD2 (6 bases). Deletions cut 7 bases from V and 5 bases from J, with 19 bases between. Germline V gene data show CDR1 as SGHNT and CDR2 as YYREEE (reference sequence). The CDR3 has 14 residues. The CDR3 loop reads CASGSAGKVNEQYF. As DNA, the CDR3 is TGTGCCAGCGGTAGTGCGGGGAAGGTCAACGAGCAGTACTTC.

The chain combines TRBV9 with TRBJ1-1; D remains unclear. CDR3 length: 14 amino acids. Germline V gives CDR1 SGDLS, CDR2 YYNGEE. Between the trimmed V and J ends, which lost 0 bases and 0 bases, there was a span of 6 bases. Here the CDR3 DNA reads TGTGCCAGCAGCGTAGATCAGATGAACACTGAAGCTTTCTTT. It is translated as CASSVDQMNTEAFF.

The rearrangement links TRBV6-2 or TRBV6-3 to TRBJ2-5; TRBD1 aligns across 9 bases. V lost 2 bases and J lost 5; bases outside the gene matches: 12. Germline V gives CDR1 MNHEY, CDR2 SVGEGT. CDR3 length: 17 residues. The CDR3 nucleotides read TGTGCCAGCAGTTACATCTGGAACAGGGGGCGCGGGGAGACCCAGTACTTC. Protein product: CASSYIWNRGRGETQYF.